Sequencing of this T cell receptor (beta chain) was carried out in a study of blood T cell repertoires in COVID-19. Background on the study: Acute and convalescent COVID-19 specimens originated in the United States, Italy and Spain.

The CDR3 length is 14 residues. V gave up 10 bases and J gave up 7 bases; unmatched junction bases: 8. The V gene's germline CDR1 is WNHNN and CDR2 SYGVQD (reference sequence). Sequencing was performed with immunoSEQ multiplex PCR; in TCRdb, only in-frame clones are kept and a portion is missing. The data hold about 100,000 clones, with around 90% observed a single time. Sequencing was performed on peripheral blood. This receptor was obtained from a human donor in a cohort sampled during active COVID-19. The chain couples TRBV10-1 to TRBJ2-1; TRBD2 matches 12 bases. The CDR3 region is CAILTSGRGNEQFF. The CDR3 DNA sequence: TGCGCCATCCTGACTAGCGGGAGAGGGAATGAGCAGTTCTTC.